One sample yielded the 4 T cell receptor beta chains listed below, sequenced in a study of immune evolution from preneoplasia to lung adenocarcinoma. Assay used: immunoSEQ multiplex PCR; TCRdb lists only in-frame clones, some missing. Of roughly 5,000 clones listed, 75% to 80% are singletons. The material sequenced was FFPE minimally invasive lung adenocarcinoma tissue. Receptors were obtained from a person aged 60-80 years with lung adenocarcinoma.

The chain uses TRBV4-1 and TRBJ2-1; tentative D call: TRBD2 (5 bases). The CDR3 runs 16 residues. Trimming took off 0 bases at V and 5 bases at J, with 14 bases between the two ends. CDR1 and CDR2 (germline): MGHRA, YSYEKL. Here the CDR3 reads CASSQDRGQLNNEQFF. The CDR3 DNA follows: TGCGCCAGCAGCCAAGATCGCGGGCAATTAAACAATGAGCAGTTCTTC.

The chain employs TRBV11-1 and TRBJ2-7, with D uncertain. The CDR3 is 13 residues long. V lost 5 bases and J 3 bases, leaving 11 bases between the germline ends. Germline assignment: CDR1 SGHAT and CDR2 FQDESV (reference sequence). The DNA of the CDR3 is TGTGCCAGCAGCCCCTCTGGTGACTACGAGCAGTACTTC. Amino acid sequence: CASSPSGDYEQYF.

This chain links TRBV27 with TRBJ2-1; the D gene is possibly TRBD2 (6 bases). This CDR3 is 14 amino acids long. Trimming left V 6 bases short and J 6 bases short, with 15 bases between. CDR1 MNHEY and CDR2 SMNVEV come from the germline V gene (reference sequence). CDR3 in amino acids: CASRLYGGSNEQFF. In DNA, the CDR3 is TGTGCCAGCAGACTGTACGGGGGAAGCAATGAGCAGTTCTTC.

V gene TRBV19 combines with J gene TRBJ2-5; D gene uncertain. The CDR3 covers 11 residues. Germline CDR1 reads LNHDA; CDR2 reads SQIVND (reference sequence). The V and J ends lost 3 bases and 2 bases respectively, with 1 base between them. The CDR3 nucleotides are TGTGCCAGTAGTATTCAAGAGACCCAGTACTTC. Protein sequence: CASSIQETQYF.